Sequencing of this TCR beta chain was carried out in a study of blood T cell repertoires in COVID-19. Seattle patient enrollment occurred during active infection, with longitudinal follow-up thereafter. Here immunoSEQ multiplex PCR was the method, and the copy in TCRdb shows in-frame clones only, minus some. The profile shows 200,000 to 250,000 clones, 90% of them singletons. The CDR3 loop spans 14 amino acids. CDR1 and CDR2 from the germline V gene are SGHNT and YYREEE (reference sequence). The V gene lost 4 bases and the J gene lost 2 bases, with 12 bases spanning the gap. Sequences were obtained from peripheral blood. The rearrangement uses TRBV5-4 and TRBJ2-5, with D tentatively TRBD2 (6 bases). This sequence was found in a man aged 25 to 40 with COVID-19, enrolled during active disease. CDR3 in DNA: TGTGCCAGCAGCCCCCGGGACTTACAAGAGACCCAGTACTTC. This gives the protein CASSPRDLQETQYF.